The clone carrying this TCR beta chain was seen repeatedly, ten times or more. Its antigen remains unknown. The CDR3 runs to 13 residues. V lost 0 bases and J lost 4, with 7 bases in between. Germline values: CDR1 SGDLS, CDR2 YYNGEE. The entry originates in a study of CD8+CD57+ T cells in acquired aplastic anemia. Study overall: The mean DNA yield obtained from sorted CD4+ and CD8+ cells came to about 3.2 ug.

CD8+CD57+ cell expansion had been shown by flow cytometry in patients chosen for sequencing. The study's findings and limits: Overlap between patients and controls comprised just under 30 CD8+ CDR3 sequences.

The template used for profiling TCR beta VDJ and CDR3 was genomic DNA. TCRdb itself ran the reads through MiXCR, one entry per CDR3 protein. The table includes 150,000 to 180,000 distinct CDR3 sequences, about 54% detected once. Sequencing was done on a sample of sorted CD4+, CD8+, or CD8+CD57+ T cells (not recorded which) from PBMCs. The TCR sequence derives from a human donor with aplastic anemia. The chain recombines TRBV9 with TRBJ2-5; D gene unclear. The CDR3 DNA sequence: TGTGCCAGCAGCGTAGACCAGGCAGAGACCCAGTACTTC. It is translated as CASSVDQAETQYF.